The 18 T cell receptor beta chains listed next were all sequenced from one sample in a study of CD8+CD57+ T cells in acquired aplastic anemia. Sequencing was done on patients that had shown CD8+CD57+ cell expansion by flow cytometry. Profiling that covered TCR beta VDJ and CDR3 relied on genomic DNA as its template. TCRdb analysed the reads with MiXCR anew, one entry per CDR3 protein. The sample shows roughly 260,000 distinct CDR3 sequences, around 45% of them seen only once. Sequenced input: sorted CD4+, CD8+, or CD8+CD57+ T cells (not recorded which) from PBMCs. Receptors were obtained from a human donor with aplastic anemia.

This clonotype was counted at least ten times. The chain recombines TRBV7-9 with TRBJ1-6; TRBD1 might be the D (5 bases). Trimming cost V 5 bases and J 10 bases, with 9 bases left between them. This CDR3 is 12 amino acids long. Germline V lookup: CDR1 SEHNR, CDR2 FQNEAQ (reference sequence). The CDR3 nucleotides read TGTGCCAGCAGCCGAGGGGACTCACCCCTCCACTTT. Amino acid sequence: CASSRGDSPLHF.

V gene TRBV14 combines with J gene TRBJ2-7; a weak D match, TRBD2 (6 bases). V was trimmed by 1 base and J by 6 bases, leaving 10 bases between them. The CDR3 is made up of 13 amino acids. The germline V gene has CDR1 SGHDN and CDR2 FVKESK. This CDR3 is CASSQVGGGEQYF. The CDR3 coding sequence is TGTGCCAGCAGCCAAGTGGGGGGTGGCGAGCAGTACTTC.

A remark on this clonotype: One end of the junction is discordant with germline, which a read error may explain. This sequence joins TRBV15 and TRBJ1-2, with D unresolved. This CDR3 is 14 amino acids long. Germline CDR1 LNHNV, CDR2 YYDKDF (reference sequence). The CDR3 DNA is TGTGCCACCAGCAGAGTGGAGAAAGGCTATGGCTGCACCTTC. This codes for CATSRVEKGYGCTF.

The V and J genes are TRBV10-1 and TRBJ2-5; 10 nucleotides line up with TRBD1. The CDR3 is 15 residues long. V lost 7 bases and J lost 4; bases outside the gene matches: 9. The germline CDR1 and CDR2 sequences are WNHNN and SYGVQD (reference sequence). CDR3 sequence reads: CASKPQGQGRETQYF. The CDR3 region has the DNA TGCGCCAGCAAGCCCCAGGGACAGGGGAGAGAGACCCAGTACTTC.

The chain couples TRBV29-1 to TRBJ1-6; D might be TRBD1 (5 bases). Germline V gene data show CDR1 as SQVTM and CDR2 as ANQGSEA. The CDR3 has 13 amino acids. Trimming shortened V by 6 bases and J by 9 bases, and 15 bases separated the two germline ends. This CDR3 reads CSVGADGLSPLHF. CDR3 in DNA: TGCAGCGTAGGGGCGGACGGTCTTTCACCCCTCCACTTT.

As to this clonotype: A clone one base away is much larger, so this may be a read error. J is TRBJ1-6 and V is TRBV10-3, with TRBD1 matching 9 bases. The junction had 18 bases not matched to a gene; V was cut back by 10 bases and J by 11 bases. This CDR3 has 16 residues. Germline CDR1 and CDR2: ENHRY and SYGVKD. CDR3 region: CASTPIRDRDNPPLHF. CDR3 DNA: TGTGCCAGCACTCCAATCCGGGACAGGGACAATCCACCCCTCCACTTT.

This clonotype appeared a few times. The V gene is TRBV28, the J gene TRBJ1-1; the D gene is possibly TRBD1 (6 bases). Per the germline V gene, CDR1 is MDHEN and CDR2 is SYDVKM. The CDR3 totals 16 residues. The V end lost 4 bases, the J end lost 5 bases, and 20 bases lay between the germline ends. The DNA of the CDR3 is TGTGCCAGCAGTTGGCCGGGGGCTGATCTAGATACTGAAGCTTTCTTT. Residues: CASSWPGADLDTEAFF.

This clonotype has only a few counts. The chain links TRBV7-3 to TRBJ2-7; TRBD1 aligns across 7 bases. Trimming at V came to 1 base and at J to 2 bases, leaving 5 bases not matched to a gene. The CDR3 runs to 15 residues. Per the germline V gene, CDR1 is SGHTA and CDR2 is FQGTGA. The CDR3 here is CASSLRPGGTYEQYF. In DNA, the CDR3 is TGTGCCAGCAGCTTAAGGCCAGGGGGTACCTACGAGCAGTACTTC.

This clonotype has just one count. This CDR3 is CASSQGKGVYKQYF. As DNA, the CDR3 is TGTGCCAGCAGCCAAGGGAAGGGGGTTTACAAGCAGTACTTC. The chain combines TRBV4-2 with TRBJ2-7; D is possibly TRBD1 (6 bases). Between the trimmed V and J ends, which lost 1 base and 8 bases, there was a span of 15 bases. Germline V gives CDR1 LGHNA, CDR2 YNFKEQ. This CDR3 spans 14 amino acids.

A few counts support this clonotype. The chain has TRBV28 and TRBJ1-1, with D unresolved. Per the germline V gene, CDR1 is MDHEN and CDR2 is SYDVKM. V shed 6 bases and J shed 3 bases, with 14 bases lying between them. The CDR3 loop spans 14 amino acids. CDR3 in DNA: TGTGCCAGCAGACATCAGTGGTGGGACACTGAAGCTTTCTTT. Translation gives CASRHQWWDTEAFF.

A few counts support this clonotype. One base away lies a much larger clone, so this may be a sequencing read error. The CDR3 is CAGSHKTGLGSPLHF. CDR3 bases: TGCGCCGGCAGCCATAAGACAGGGCTCGGTTCACCCCTCCACTTT. The genes are TRBV4-1 and TRBJ1-6, with 7 bases aligning to TRBD1. The CDR3 has 15 amino acids. Germline values: CDR1 MGHRA, CDR2 YSYEKL.

V gene TRBV19 combines with J gene TRBJ2-7; D may be TRBD1 or TRBD2 (5 bases each). Germline V CDR1 and CDR2: LNHDA, SQIVND (reference sequence). The ends were cut back, 3 bases at V and 2 bases at J, with 11 bases in the middle. The CDR3 covers 14 residues. The CDR3 region is CASSIGGTPYEQYF. DNA for the CDR3: TGTGCCAGTAGTATTGGTGGGACCCCCTACGAGCAGTACTTC.

About this clonotype itself: An end of the junction does not agree with germline; a read error may underlie this. The chain has TRBV7-9 and TRBJ2-7, with TRBD2 matching 8 bases. This CDR3 has 16 amino acids. CDR1 and CDR2 from the germline V gene are SEHNR and FQNEAQ (reference sequence). CDR3 nucleotide sequence: TGTGCCAGCAGCCCGCAGGGGACTAGTGCTTCCTGCGAGCAGTACTTC. It translates to CASSPQGTSASCEQYF.

Many counts were recorded for this clonotype. The chain links TRBV24-1 to TRBJ2-5; D uncertain. V dropped 3 bases and J dropped 2 bases, with 6 bases sitting between them. Germline V gene data show CDR1 as KGHDR and CDR2 as SFDVKD. This CDR3 is 13 amino acids long. The CDR3 protein is CATSDPEQETQYF. DNA for the CDR3: TGTGCCACCAGTGATCCCGAGCAAGAGACCCAGTACTTC.

In its sample, this clonotype was seen a few times. The chain has TRBV9 and TRBJ2-5; 10 positions match TRBD1. Germline assignment: CDR1 SGDLS and CDR2 YYNGEE. The junction had 10 bases not matched to a gene; V was cut back by 4 bases and J by 4 bases. The CDR3 has 16 amino acids. CDR3: CASSKIGQGGRETQYF. The CDR3 region has the DNA TGTGCCAGCAGCAAGATAGGACAGGGGGGCAGAGAGACCCAGTACTTC. The variable domain in full, with the rest retrieved from reference TRBV9 and TRBJ2-5, is DSGVTQTPKHLITATGQRVTLRCSPRSGDLSVYWYQQSLDQGLQFLIQYYNGEERAKGNILERFSAQQFPDLHSELNLSSLELGDSALYFCASSKIGQGGRETQYFGPGTRLLVL.

CDR3 bases: TGTGCCAGCAGCTTATTGGGTATGGGGGTCGTCTATGGCTACACCTTC. It is translated as CASSLLGMGVVYGYTF. The chain is built from TRBV7-9 and TRBJ1-2; TRBD1 might be the D (5 bases). CDR3 length equals 16 residues. The V gene's germline CDR1 is SEHNR and CDR2 FQNEAQ (reference sequence). The V gene lost 2 bases and the J gene lost 4 bases, with 17 bases spanning the gap.

This clonotype has a count of ten or more. The chain employs TRBV2 and TRBJ1-1; D call uncertain. V lost 10 bases and J 7 bases, leaving 13 bases between the germline ends. This CDR3 region has 11 residues. Germline CDR1 and CDR2: SNHLY and FYNNEI. CDR3 sequence (DNA): TGTGCCACCATGGAAGTAGGTGAAGCTTTCTTT. Translating it yields CATMEVGEAFF.

CDR3 loop: CASSKVDHEQYF. CDR3 in DNA: TGCGCCAGCAGTAAGGTTGACCACGAGCAGTACTTC. The V and J genes are TRBV5-1 and TRBJ2-7, with D uncertain. Germline V gene sequence: CDR1 SGHRS, CDR2 YFSETQ. The CDR3 consists of 12 residues. V dropped 5 bases and J dropped 5 bases, with 11 bases sitting between them. The full variable domain, its missing parts supplied by reference TRBV5-1 and TRBJ2-7, is KAGVTQTPRYLIKTRGQQVTLSCSPISGHRSVSWYQQTPGQGLQFLFEYFSETQRNKGNFPGRFSGRQFSNSRSEMNVSTLELGDSALYLCASSKVDHEQYFGPGTRLTVT.